These T cell receptor beta chains were read from a single sample in a study of human T cells and chemical hapten exposure. Each CDR3 protein gets one entry after TCRdb re-called the RACE reads with MiXCR. The data contain about 130,000 distinct CDR3 sequences, roughly 9.5% of them singletons. The specimen was whole blood. These TCRs come from a male donor in good health. Some clones in this sample may be carry-over from other donors' samples. The CDR3 runs from the conserved cysteine through the conserved F or W. Each record gives: D gene, J gene, V gene, clone size, CDR3 protein, CDR3 DNA. A D gene is named only where the DNA matches it firmly. Only part of the rows carry a size: once, few, many, or a class if the clone is expanded.

.,TRBJ1-2,TRBV28,many,CASSSRTDYGYTF,TGTGCCAGCAGTTCCAGGACAGACTATGGCTACACCTTC
.,TRBJ1-5,TRBV2,many,CASSERQAQPQHF,TGTGCCAGCAGTGAACGGCAGGCTCAGCCCCAGCATTTT
.,TRBJ2-7,TRBV5-1,many,CASSLEVQVSYEQYF,TGCGCCAGCAGCTTGGAAGTCCAGGTCTCCTACGAGCAGTACTTC
.,TRBJ2-7,TRBV19,.,CASSIDTLGSYEQYF,TGTGCCAGTAGTATCGATACCCTAGGGTCCTACGAGCAGTACTTC
.,TRBJ2-7,TRBV15,many,CATSRDNGASYEQYF,TGTGCCACCAGCAGAGATAACGGGGCCTCCTACGAGCAGTACTTC
.,TRBJ2-7,TRBV18,few,CASSGLSYEQYF,TGTGCCAGCTCAGGACTGTCCTACGAGCAGTACTTC
TRBD1,TRBJ1-1,TRBV6-5,many,CASSYWGDRGDTEAFF,TGTGCCAGCAGTTACTGGGGGGACAGGGGGGACACTGAAGCTTTCTTT
TRBD1,TRBJ2-2,TRBV12-3/TRBV12-4,few,CASNRRGTNTGELFF,TGTGCCAGCAATCGCAGGGGGACGAACACCGGGGAGCTGTTTTTT
.,TRBJ2-3,TRBV20-1,few,CSARVGETSTDTQYF,TGCAGTGCTAGAGTAGGGGAAACTAGCACAGATACGCAGTATTTT
.,TRBJ1-2,TRBV6-2/TRBV6-3,.,CASSYGPAGGYGYTF,TGTGCCAGCAGTTACGGCCCAGCCGGAGGCTATGGCTACACCTTC
TRBD1,TRBJ1-2,TRBV6-5,.,CASSYDRGTIYGYTF,TGTGCCAGCAGTTACGACAGGGGCACTATCTATGGCTACACCTTC
.,TRBJ1-6,TRBV5-1,few,CASSLDLGGWSSPLHF,TGCGCCAGCAGCTTGGACCTAGGCGGGTGGAGCTCACCCCTCCACTTT
.,TRBJ2-6,TRBV10-3,few,CAISDQGPRSGANVLTF,TGTGCCATCAGTGACCAGGGTCCCCGCTCTGGGGCCAACGTCCTGACTTTC
TRBD2,TRBJ2-1,TRBV29-1,few,CSVVTGTSLAYNEQFF,TGCAGCGTTGTTACCGGGACTAGCCTTGCCTACAATGAGCAGTTCTTC
.,TRBJ1-2,TRBV20-1,many,CSAPVSSGGDYGYTF,TGCAGTGCGCCAGTCTCTTCGGGGGGCGACTATGGCTACACCTTC
.,TRBJ1-2,TRBV3-1,many,CASSQEEGAGYTF,TGTGCCAGCAGCCAAGAGGAAGGGGCTGGCTACACCTTC
.,TRBJ2-1,TRBV9,.,CASSQIAYNEQFF,TGTGCCAGCAGTCAGATAGCCTACAATGAGCAGTTCTTC
TRBD2,TRBJ2-2,TRBV9,many,CASSGTSGGPLNTGELFF,TGTGCCAGCAGCGGGACTAGCGGGGGCCCCTTGAACACCGGGGAGCTGTTTTTT
TRBD1,TRBJ1-4,TRBV29-1,many,CSVQTGLEKLFF,TGCAGCGTCCAGACAGGGTTGGAAAAACTGTTTTTT
.,TRBJ2-1,TRBV5-4,few,CASSLGGPSSYNEQFF,TGTGCCAGCAGCTTGGGCGGGCCGAGCTCCTACAATGAGCAGTTCTTC
TRBD2,TRBJ2-7,TRBV12-3/TRBV12-4,.,CASSFLAGDEQYF,TGTGCCAGCAGTTTCCTAGCGGGAGACGAGCAGTACTTC
.,TRBJ2-7,TRBV12-3/TRBV12-4,.,CASREGPTRAYEQYF,TGTGCCAGCAGAGAGGGACCCACGAGGGCCTACGAGCAGTACTTC
.,TRBJ2-7,TRBV5-1,few,CASSLARPGSSYEQYF,TGCGCCAGCAGCTTGGCCAGGCCGGGATCCTCCTACGAGCAGTACTTC
TRBD1,TRBJ2-3,TRBV29-1,many,CSVQGQGYADTQYF,TGCAGCGTGCAGGGACAGGGTTACGCAGATACGCAGTATTTT
.,TRBJ2-7,TRBV5-1,.,CASSLAGTGFYEQYF,TGCGCCAGCAGCTTGGCAGGGACGGGATTCTACGAGCAGTACTTC
.,TRBJ2-5,TRBV27,.,CASSLSSREETQYF,TGTGCCAGCAGTTTATCTAGCAGGGAAGAGACCCAGTACTTC
.,TRBJ2-2,TRBV11-1,.,CASSRQVISNTGELFF,TGTGCCAGCAGCCGACAGGTAATATCGAACACCGGGGAGCTGTTTTTT
TRBD1,TRBJ1-5,TRBV27,many,CASSPTTGGNQPQHF,TGTGCCAGCAGTCCGACGACAGGGGGCAATCAGCCCCAGCATTTT
.,TRBJ1-2,TRBV29-1,many,CSVERGGYGYTF,TGCAGCGTTGAACGTGGAGGGTATGGCTACACCTTC
TRBD1,TRBJ2-7,TRBV4-2,.,CASSQEGTAPSYEQYF,TGTGCCAGCAGCCAAGAAGGGACAGCACCCTCCTACGAGCAGTACTTC
.,TRBJ2-5,TRBV20-1,few,CSATRSRRPETQYF,TGCAGTGCTACAAGGAGCAGGAGACCTGAGACCCAGTACTTC
.,TRBJ2-1,TRBV7-9,few,CASSLAYGTTDEQFF,TGTGCCAGCAGCTTAGCTTACGGGACAACCGATGAGCAGTTCTTC
TRBD2,TRBJ2-1,TRBV9,.,CASSVTSGILGGEQFF,TGTGCCAGCAGCGTGACTAGCGGGATCCTTGGGGGCGAGCAGTTCTTC
.,TRBJ2-5,TRBV7-6,.,CASSFILETQYF,TGTGCCAGCAGCTTCATCTTAGAGACCCAGTACTTC
.,TRBJ2-7,TRBV29-1,many,CSVAKAISYEQYF,TGCAGCGTTGCCAAGGCGATCTCCTACGAGCAGTACTTC
.,TRBJ1-5,TRBV28,few,CASSLRVGRYSNQPQHF,TGTGCCAGCAGTTTACGAGTGGGACGGTATAGCAATCAGCCCCAGCATTTT
.,TRBJ1-1,TRBV12-3/TRBV12-4,.,CASGGQNTEAFF,TGTGCCAGCGGAGGCCAGAACACTGAAGCTTTCTTT
TRBD2,TRBJ2-2,TRBV27,.,CASRAGAGELFF,TGTGCCAGCAGGGCGGGGGCCGGGGAGCTGTTTTTT
TRBD1,TRBJ1-2,TRBV14,few,CASSRGTVYGYTF,TGTGCCAGCAGCCGCGGGACAGTCTATGGCTACACCTTC
.,TRBJ2-4,TRBV3-1,many,CASSHGENIQYF,TGTGCCAGCAGCCACGGGGAGAACATTCAGTACTTC
.,TRBJ1-2,TRBV14,many,CASSQDFNEGVNYGYTF,TGTGCCAGCAGCCAAGATTTCAACGAGGGGGTCAACTATGGCTACACCTTC
TRBD1,TRBJ2-7,TRBV29-1,.,CSVVGRQGFAEQYF,TGCAGCGTTGTAGGGCGACAGGGATTTGCGGAGCAGTACTTC
.,TRBJ2-5,TRBV29-1,many,CSVVEGERETQYF,TGCAGCGTTGTAGAAGGGGAGCGAGAGACCCAGTACTTC